The clone carrying this T cell receptor (beta chain) was counted only a few times. Its specificity is unknown. This entry comes from a study of cytomegalovirus exposure and HLA in healthy donors. Background on the study: The approximately 100 million unique TCR beta sequences, from roughly 170 million T cells, were found by an earlier analysis. Study-wide findings and caveats: The authors listed 150 to 200 TCR beta chains as cytomegalovirus-associated. Some V segments (TRBV6-2 and TRBV6-3 among them) were excluded as indistinguishable.

V lost 0 bases and J 3 bases, leaving 18 bases between the germline ends. Germline CDR1 and CDR2: ENHRY and SYGVKD. This CDR3 has 17 amino acids. The PCR was carried out with 60 Vbeta primers and 13 Jbeta primers. The assay was immunoSEQ multiplex PCR, and TCRdb's table has in-frame clones only and misses some. The repertoire includes about 190,000 clones, approximately 79% of them detected once, and over 1.5% sits in the top ten. What was sequenced was PBMCs. This clonotype was sampled from a woman aged 18-29 years in good health and CMV-seronegative. V gene TRBV10-3 combines with J gene TRBJ2-7; a weak D match, TRBD2 (7 bases). CDR3: CAISESGRGAGDYEQYF. The CDR3 bases are TGTGCCATCAGTGAGTCGGGTCGGGGGGCAGGGGACTACGAGCAGTACTTC.